In its sample, the clone carrying this TCR beta chain was seen a few times. This sample is part of a study of identical twins. The CDR3 contains 14 residues. The V end lost 7 bases, the J end lost 14 bases, and 21 bases lay between the germline ends. The germline gives CDR1 MNHNS, CDR2 SASEGT. MiXCR, applied by TCRdb to the 5' RACE reads, yields one record per CDR3 protein. The sample lists hundreds of thousands of distinct CDR3 sequences, about 20% occurring once. Another study also made use of these data, one on T cells expressing NK-cell markers.

The source of this sequence is a young woman in good health. V gene TRBV6-1 combines with J gene TRBJ1-6, with D hard to call. The source material was PBMCs. The CDR3 reads CASMTTRRSPSLHF. CDR3 in DNA: TGTGCCAGCATGACGACCAGACGGAGCCCGTCCCTCCACTTT.